These 2 T cell receptor beta chains came from one sample sequenced in a study of T cells in Graves' hyperthyroidism and ophthalmopathy (dated by TCRdb to 2018 to 2020). The library was built by means of multiplex PCR. Sequencing was performed on an Illumina HiSeq 2000. The TCR beta CDR3 regions were amplified from the RNA transcripts. The first round of RT-PCR for the TCR CDR3 was performed with the HTBI primer set and the Qiagen OneStep RT-PCR kit. The public sequencing data were trimmed at Q25 with fastp and processed into clonotypes with MiXCR by TCRdb, which kept only in-frame beta chains. Identical CDR3 protein sequences are pooled into one entry, listed with their most common genes and DNA. The sample data list 600,000 to 750,000 distinct CDR3 sequences, and 15% to 20% of these were observed just once. The top ten clonotypes cover around 15% of the sample. Sequencing was performed on blood. All receptors come from a man aged 50 to 59 with Graves' hyperthyroidism.

V gene TRBV20-1 combines with J gene TRBJ2-3; D perhaps matches TRBD2 (5 bases). This CDR3 is built from 14 residues. The V and J ends lost 6 bases and 7 bases respectively, with 20 bases between them. Germline V lookup: CDR1 DFQATT, CDR2 SNEGSKA (reference sequence). The CDR3 DNA is TGCAGTGCCAGACGTGGGAGAGAAAGATATACGCAGTATTTT. Encoded protein: CSARRGRERYTQYF.

This chain joins TRBV5-5 and TRBJ2-3; 10 bases match TRBD2. After removal of 3 bases from V and 4 bases from J, the junction contained 17 bases not matched to a gene. Germline CDR1 SGHKS, CDR2 YYEKEE (reference sequence). The CDR3 spans 19 residues. The CDR3, as DNA: TGTGCCAGCAGCTACAACGGAGCGGGAGGGCCGATTCAGGCAGATACGCAGTATTTT. It specifies CASSYNGAGGPIQADTQYF.